This T cell receptor beta chain was found in a study of T cell responses to AZD1222 COVID-19 vaccine. Across the whole study: Recipients boosted at about 4 weeks or about 12 weeks are pooled. Overall study findings and caveats: Breadth and depth of Spike-specific TCRs rose after two AZD1222 doses. AZD1222 recipients seropositive at baseline numbered only six or seven. There were mostly white British donors and more females than males, and clonal diversity was possibly underestimated.

Germline CDR1 and CDR2: SGHNT and YENEEA. CDR3 length equals 15 residues. Losses at the gene ends were 2 bases for V and 6 bases for J; bases not matched to a gene: 8. This clone has more than one count but fewer than ten. The antigen remains unidentified. The assay was immunoSEQ multiplex PCR, and TCRdb's table has in-frame clones only and misses some. The sample contains over 120,000 clones, roughly 89% of which appear only once. This sequence was found in an adult in good health. This specimen was peripheral blood, taken on day 0 of AZD1222 vaccination. V and J are TRBV11-3 and TRBJ2-7; 9 bases fit TRBD2. The CDR3 DNA sequence: TGTGCCAGCAGCTTAATGGGAGTAGCGGGAGCCGAGCAGTACTTC. Protein product: CASSLMGVAGAEQYF. Complete variable domain (other parts from reference TRBV11-3 and TRBJ2-7): EAGVVQSPRYKIIEKKQPVAFWCNPISGHNTLYWYLQNLGQGPELLIRYENEEAVDDSQLPKDRFSAERLKGVDSTLKIQPAELGDSAVYLCASSLMGVAGAEQYFGPGTRLTVT.